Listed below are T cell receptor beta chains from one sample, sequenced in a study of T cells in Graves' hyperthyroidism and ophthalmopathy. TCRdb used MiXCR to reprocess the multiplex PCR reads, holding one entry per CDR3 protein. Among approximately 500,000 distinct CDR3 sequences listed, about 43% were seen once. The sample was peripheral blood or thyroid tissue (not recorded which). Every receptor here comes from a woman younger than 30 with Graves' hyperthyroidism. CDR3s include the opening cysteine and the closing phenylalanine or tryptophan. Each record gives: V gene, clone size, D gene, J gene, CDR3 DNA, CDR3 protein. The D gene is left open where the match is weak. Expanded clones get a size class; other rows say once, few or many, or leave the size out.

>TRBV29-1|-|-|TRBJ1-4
TGCAGCGTTGAAGATAAAGAAAAACTGTTTTTT
CSVEDKEKLFF
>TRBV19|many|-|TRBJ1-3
TGTGCCAGTAGTATAAGCTTGACCTCTGGAAACACCATATATTTT
CASSISLTSGNTIYF
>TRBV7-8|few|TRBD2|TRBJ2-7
TGTGCCACCCAAACCGGGACTAGCGCCATCGGGCAGTACTTC
CATQTGTSAIGQYF
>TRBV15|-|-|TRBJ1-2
TGTGCCACCAGCAGCTTTACAGGCCCTAACTATGGCTACACCTTC
CATSSFTGPNYGYTF
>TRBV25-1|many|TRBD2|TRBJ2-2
TGTGCCAGCAGTGAACGAGCGGGAGGGCCGTACACCGGGGAGCTGTTTTTT
CASSERAGGPYTGELFF
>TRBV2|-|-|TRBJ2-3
TGTGCCAGCAGTGAGGGACACCTGATCACAGATACGCAGTATTTT
CASSEGHLITDTQYF
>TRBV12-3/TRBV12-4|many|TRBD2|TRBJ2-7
TGTGCCAGCGGAAGACTAGCGGGGGCCTACGAGCAGTACTTC
CASGRLAGAYEQYF
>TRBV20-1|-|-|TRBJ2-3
TGCAGTGCCGCACCGGACATAAGCACAGATACGCAGTATTTT
CSAAPDISTDTQYF
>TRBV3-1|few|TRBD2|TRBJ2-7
TGTGCCAGCAGCCAACTCTTAACGGGAGGGAGGCAGCAGTACTTC
CASSQLLTGGRQQYF
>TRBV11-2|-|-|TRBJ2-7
TGTGCCAGCAGCTCCCAGGTAGGGGGAATCTACGAGCAGTACTTC
CASSSQVGGIYEQYF
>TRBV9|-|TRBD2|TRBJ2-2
TGTGCCAGCAGCCCCTATAGCGGGCTCACCGGGGAGCTGTTTTTT
CASSPYSGLTGELFF
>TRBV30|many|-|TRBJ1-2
TGTGCCTGGAGTTTAGGGGAGGTTGCTGGCTACACCTTC
CAWSLGEVAGYTF
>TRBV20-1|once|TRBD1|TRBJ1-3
TGCAGTGCGAGACAGGGAGGCTCTGGAAACACCATATATTTT
CSARQGGSGNTIYF
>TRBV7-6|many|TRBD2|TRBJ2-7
TGTGCCAGCAGCTCCCCAACCCCTTCCGGACTAGCGGCATACGAGCAGTACTTC
CASSSPTPSGLAAYEQYF
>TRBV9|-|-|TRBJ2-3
TGTGCCAGCAGCGTCGATGGCGGGCCATACGATACGCAGTATTTT
CASSVDGGPYDTQYF
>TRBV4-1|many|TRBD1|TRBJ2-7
TGCGCCAGCAGCCCAAGTCTCGGACAGGGCTACGAGCAGTACTTC
CASSPSLGQGYEQYF
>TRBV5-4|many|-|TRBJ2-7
TGTGCCAGCAGCCCTGACTTTCAGGGGATCGGCGAGCAGTACTTC
CASSPDFQGIGEQYF
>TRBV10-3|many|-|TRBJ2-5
TGTGCCATCAGTGGAGAGGGAAGGGGGGAGACCCAGTACTTC
CAISGEGRGETQYF
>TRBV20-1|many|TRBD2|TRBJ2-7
TGCAGTGCTAGTACTCCCCAACGGGAGGGTCCCTACGAGCAGTACTTC
CSASTPQREGPYEQYF
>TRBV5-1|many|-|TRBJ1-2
TGCGCCAGCAGCCGGGATGGGGATGGCTACACCTTC
CASSRDGDGYTF
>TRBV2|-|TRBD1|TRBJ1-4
TGTGCCAGCAGTCCACAGGGGTCGCATGAAAAACTGTTTTTT
CASSPQGSHEKLFF